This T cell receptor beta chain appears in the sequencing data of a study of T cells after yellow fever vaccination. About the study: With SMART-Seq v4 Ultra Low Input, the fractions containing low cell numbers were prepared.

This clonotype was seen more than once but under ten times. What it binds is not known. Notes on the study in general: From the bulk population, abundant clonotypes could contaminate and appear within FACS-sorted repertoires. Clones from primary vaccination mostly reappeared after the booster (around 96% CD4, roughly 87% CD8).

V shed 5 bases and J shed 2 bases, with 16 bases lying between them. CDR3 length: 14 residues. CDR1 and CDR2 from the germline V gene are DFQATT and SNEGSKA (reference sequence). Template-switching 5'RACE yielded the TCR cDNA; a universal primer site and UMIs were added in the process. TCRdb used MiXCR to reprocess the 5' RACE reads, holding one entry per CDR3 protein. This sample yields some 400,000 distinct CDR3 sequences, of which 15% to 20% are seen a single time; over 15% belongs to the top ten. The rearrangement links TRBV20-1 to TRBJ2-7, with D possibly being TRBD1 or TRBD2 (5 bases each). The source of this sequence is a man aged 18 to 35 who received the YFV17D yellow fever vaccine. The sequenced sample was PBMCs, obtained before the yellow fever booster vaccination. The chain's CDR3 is CSASSGTVPYEQYF. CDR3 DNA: TGCAGTGCTTCATCGGGGACGGTGCCCTACGAGCAGTACTTC.